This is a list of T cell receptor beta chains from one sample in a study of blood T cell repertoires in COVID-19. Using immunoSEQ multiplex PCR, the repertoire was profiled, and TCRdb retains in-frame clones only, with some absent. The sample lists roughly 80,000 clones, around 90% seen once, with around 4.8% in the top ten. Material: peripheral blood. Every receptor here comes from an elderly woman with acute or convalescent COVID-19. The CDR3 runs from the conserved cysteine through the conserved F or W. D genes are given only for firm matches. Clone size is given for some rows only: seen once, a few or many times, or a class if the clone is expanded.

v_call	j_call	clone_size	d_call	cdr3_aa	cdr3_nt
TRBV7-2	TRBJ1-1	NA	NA	CASSLQGPPGPEAFF	TGTGCCAGCAGCTTACAGGGGCCCCCTGGGCCTGAAGCTTTCTTT
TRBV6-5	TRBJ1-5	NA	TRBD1	CASSSKKGQGNQPQHF	TGTGCCAGCAGTTCCAAAAAAGGACAGGGTAATCAGCCCCAGCATTTT
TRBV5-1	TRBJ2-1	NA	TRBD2	CASSLGVTSGYNEQFF	TGCGCCAGCAGCTTGGGGGTGACTAGCGGCTACAATGAGCAGTTCTTC
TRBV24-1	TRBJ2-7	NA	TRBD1	CATGQGPYEQYF	TGTGCCACCGGACAGGGGCCCTACGAGCAGTACTTC
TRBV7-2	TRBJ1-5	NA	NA	CASSLDTNQPQHF	TGTGCCAGCAGCTTAGACACAAATCAGCCCCAGCATTTT
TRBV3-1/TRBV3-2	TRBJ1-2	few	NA	CASSQEVSGIYGYTF	TGTGCCAGCAGCCAAGAGGTTTCAGGGATTTATGGCTACACCTTC
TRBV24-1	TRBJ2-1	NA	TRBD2	CATSSGRGRSYNEQFF	TGTGCCACCTCCAGCGGGAGGGGAAGATCCTACAATGAGCAGTTCTTC
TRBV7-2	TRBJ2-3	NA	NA	CASSLGGDRSTDTQYF	TGTGCCAGCAGCTTAGGGGGTGACAGGAGCACAGATACGCAGTATTTT
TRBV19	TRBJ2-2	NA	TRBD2	CASHGGTNTGELFF	TGTGCCAGTCACGGGGGGACGAACACCGGGGAGCTGTTTTTT
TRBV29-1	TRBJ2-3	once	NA	CSVGNGGTDTQYF	TGCAGCGTTGGAAACGGGGGCACAGATACGCAGTATTTT
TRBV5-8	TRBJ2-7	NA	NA	CASSLGGGASYEQYF	TGTGCCAGCAGCTTGGGTGGAGGGGCGTCCTACGAGCAGTACTTC
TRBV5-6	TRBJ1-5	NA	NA	CASSLGTGGRGNQPQHF	TGTGCCAGCAGCTTGGGAACCGGGGGGCGCGGTAATCAGCCCCAGCATTTT
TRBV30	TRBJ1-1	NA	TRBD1	CAWSWDSKTEAFF	TGTGCCTGGAGTTGGGACAGTAAAACTGAAGCTTTCTTT
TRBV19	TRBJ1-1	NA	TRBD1	CASSSDRATEAFF	TGTGCCAGTAGTTCGGACAGGGCCACTGAAGCTTTCTTT
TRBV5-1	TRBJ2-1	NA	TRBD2	CASTVTSRNEQFF	TGCGCCAGCACTGTGACTAGCCGCAATGAGCAGTTCTTC
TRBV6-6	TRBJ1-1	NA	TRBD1	CASRGQGLAPGTFF	TGTGCCAGCAGGGGACAGGGTCTGGCCCCGGGTACTTTCTTT
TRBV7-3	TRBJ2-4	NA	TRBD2	CASSPTGLAGGKNIQYF	TGTGCCAGCAGCCCAACTGGACTAGCGGGGGGTAAAAACATTCAGTACTTC
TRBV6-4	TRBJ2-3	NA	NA	CASAKESTDTQYF	TGTGCCAGCGCCAAGGAGAGCACAGATACGCAGTATTTT
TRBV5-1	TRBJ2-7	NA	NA	CASSLDSGYYEQYF	TGCGCCAGCAGCTTGGATTCCGGTTACTACGAGCAGTACTTC
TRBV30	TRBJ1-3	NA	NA	CAWNPGRTGNTIYF	TGTGCCTGGAATCCCGGGAGAACTGGAAACACCATATATTTT
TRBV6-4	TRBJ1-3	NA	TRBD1	CASKRQGGFTIYF	TGTGCCAGCAAAAGACAGGGCGGGTTCACCATATATTTT
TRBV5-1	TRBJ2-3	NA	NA	CASSLGNPKHRDTQYF	TGCGCCAGCAGCTTGGGGAATCCTAAGCACAGAGATACGCAGTATTTT
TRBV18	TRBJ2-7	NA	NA	CASSHGVEQYF	TGTGCCAGCTCGCACGGGGTCGAGCAGTACTTC
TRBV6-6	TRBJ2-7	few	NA	CASRTLYEQYF	TGTGCCAGCCGGACACTCTACGAGCAGTACTTC
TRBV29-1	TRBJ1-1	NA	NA	CSVVQQVDTEAFF	TGCAGCGTTGTCCAGCAGGTAGACACTGAAGCTTTCTTT
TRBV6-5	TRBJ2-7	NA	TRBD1	CASRFTGGASYEQYF	TGTGCCAGCAGATTCACAGGGGGCGCTTCCTACGAGCAGTACTTC
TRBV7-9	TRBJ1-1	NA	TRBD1	CASSWDSPEAFF	TGTGCCAGCAGCTGGGACAGTCCTGAAGCTTTCTTT
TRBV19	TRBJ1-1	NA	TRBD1	CASRITGTGNTEAFF	TGTGCCAGTAGGATAACCGGGACAGGGAACACTGAAGCTTTCTTT
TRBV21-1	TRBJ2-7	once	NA	CASGRATSYEQYF	TGTGCCAGCGGGCGGGCTACCTCCTACGAGCAGTACTTC
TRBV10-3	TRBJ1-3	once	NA	CAASTAGNTIYF	TGTGCCGCTTCGACTGCTGGAAACACCATATATTTT
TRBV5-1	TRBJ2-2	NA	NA	CASSLDKADNTGELFF	TGCGCCAGCAGCTTGGACAAGGCGGATAACACCGGGGAGCTGTTTTTT
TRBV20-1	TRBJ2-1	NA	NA	CSASRPEYNEQFF	TGCAGTGCTAGTCGCCCGGAGTACAATGAGCAGTTCTTC
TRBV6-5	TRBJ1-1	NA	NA	CAASPGLDTEAFF	TGTGCCGCATCTCCAGGGTTGGACACTGAAGCTTTCTTT
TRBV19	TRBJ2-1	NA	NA	CASSIDYFYNEQFF	TGTGCCAGTAGTATAGACTATTTCTACAATGAGCAGTTCTTC
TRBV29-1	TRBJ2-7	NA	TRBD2	CSVGLPSGRFYEQYF	TGCAGCGTCGGCCTACCTAGCGGGAGGTTCTACGAGCAGTACTTC
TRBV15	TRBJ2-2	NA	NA	CATSRGRGNTGELFF	TGTGCCACCAGCAGAGGACGGGGTAACACCGGGGAGCTGTTTTTT
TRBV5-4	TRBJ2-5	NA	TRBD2	CASSPSSSGKKETQYF	TGTGCCAGCAGCCCCTCATCTAGCGGGAAAAAGGAGACCCAGTACTTC
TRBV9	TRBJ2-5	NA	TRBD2	CASSAGGAGGPGEETQYF	TGTGCCAGCAGCGCGGGAGGAGCGGGAGGGCCGGGGGAGGAGACCCAGTACTTC
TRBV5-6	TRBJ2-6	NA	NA	CASSRSSGANVLTF	TGTGCCAGCAGCCGGAGCTCTGGGGCCAACGTCCTGACTTTC
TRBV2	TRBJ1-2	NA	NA	CASKAERNYGYTF	TGTGCCAGCAAAGCTGAGAGGAACTATGGCTACACCTTC
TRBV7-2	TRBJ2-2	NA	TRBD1	CASTKGAGMAGELFF	TGTGCCAGCACCAAGGGGGCAGGGATGGCCGGGGAGCTGTTTTTT
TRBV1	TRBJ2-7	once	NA	CTSSQDGTSGRKCYEQYF	TGCACCAGCAGCCAAGACGGGACTAGCGGGAGAAAGTGCTACGAGCAGTACTTC
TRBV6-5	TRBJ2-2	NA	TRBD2	CASRAGGRTGELFF	TGTGCCAGCAGAGCGGGGGGGCGAACCGGGGAGCTGTTTTTT
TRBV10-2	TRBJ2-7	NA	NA	CASRPSAIYEQYF	TGCGCCAGCAGGCCTAGCGCCATCTACGAGCAGTACTTC
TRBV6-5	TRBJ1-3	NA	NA	CASSSLYSGNTIYF	TGTGCCAGCAGTTCCCTTTACTCTGGAAACACCATATATTTT
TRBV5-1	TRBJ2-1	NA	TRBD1	CASSLDRGAYNEQFF	TGCGCCAGCAGCTTGGACAGGGGGGCCTACAATGAGCAGTTCTTC
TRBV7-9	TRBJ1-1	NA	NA	CASSLGLIANTEAFF	TGTGCCAGCAGCTTAGGGTTAATAGCGAACACTGAAGCTTTCTTT
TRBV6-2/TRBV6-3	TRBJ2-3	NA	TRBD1	CASSKGQGTGADTQYF	TGTGCCAGCAGTAAGGGACAGGGGACGGGGGCAGATACGCAGTATTTT
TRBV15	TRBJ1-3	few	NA	CATSRARGSGNTIYF	TGTGCCACCAGCAGGGCCCGGGGCTCTGGAAACACCATATATTTT
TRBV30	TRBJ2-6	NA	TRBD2	CAWSGFGGSGANVLTF	TGTGCCTGGAGTGGCTTCGGGGGGTCTGGGGCCAACGTCCTGACTTTC
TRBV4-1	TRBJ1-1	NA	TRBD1	CASSQDRDRGRTEAFF	TGCGCCAGCAGCCAAGATCGGGACAGGGGGCGTACTGAAGCTTTCTTT